The entry that follows covers one TCR beta chain sequence. The target of this receptor is not known. No base qualities exist here, and no much larger clone lies one base off it. This entry is derived from a study of shared clonotypes between healthy human individuals (dated by TCRdb to 2018 to 2021). For the wider study: Two women and a few men aged 18 to 49 years were included in the cohort. For each donor, CD4 naive and CD4 memory were each given three plates, CD8 naive was given two plates, and CD8 memory was given one plate. Different laboratories and diverse techniques were used to prepare libraries and sequence TCR repertoires, to increase sequencing depth and limit assay-specific biases. To estimate repertoire size and how much clonotype sharing occurs between individuals, the study deeply sequenced the blood TCR repertoires of 5 or 6 healthy adults. Per donor, leukapheresis produced somewhere between about 0.85 and 8.9 billion PBMCs.

The CDR3 measures 13 amino acids from cysteine to phenylalanine. Only the CDR3 DNA is retained, 39 bases long and in frame from the first base. CDR1 MNHEY and CDR2 SVGAGI are derived from the germline V gene. V trim: 6 bases; J trim: 8 bases; unmatched bases: 9. Using the deep immunoSEQ assay, TCR CDR3 regions were amplified from genomic DNA by multiplex PCR. Extracted genomic DNA from each cell subset was spread evenly across all wells of several immunoSEQ 96-well plates, with each plate serving as a replicate. For sorted subsets, about 200 ng genomic DNA, equal to tens of thousands of T cell genomes, was loaded into each replicate PCR. Purified libraries were quantified with a Qubit 3.0 fluorometer, sized on a Bioanalyzer 2100, and re-quantified with the KAPA Library Quantification kit. Each immunoSEQ 96-well plate was sequenced on its own single-read 150-cycle Illumina NextSeq 550 flow cell. In the source study's methods: Because the immunoSEQ output included only junctional sequences and no quality scores, the filtering could not be the same as the filtering used for full-length reads. To assign V/J genes and CDR3, sequences were annotated against IMGT germline references using PyIR, a Python wrapper for IgBLAST v1.9. Reads were removed for weak V/J assignments (E-value above 1e-6), missing CDR3, stop codons, out-of-frame junctions, or ambiguous translated residues. V3J clonotypes were defined as sequences sharing an identical inferred V gene, J gene, and CDR3 amino acid sequence. To compute the percentage overlap between repertoires, the number of shared unique clonotypes was divided by the size of the smaller repertoire. RTK rarefaction, the Chao1 estimator, and Recon v2.1 estimates of unobserved clonotypes were used to assess repertoire richness. Generation probabilities were computed with OLGA for all TCRbeta clonotypes obtained by the gDNA method from several donors. TCRdb took over this immuneACCESS table, retaining in-frame rearrangements with V and J assigned. Such tables are incomplete; in checked studies, under half of the missing clones stem from an unresolved V gene, and the remainder is unexplained. Clone size and V and J calls were adopted from that table, with D and trimming inferred from the DNA. This sample comprises about 2 million clones, 85% to 95% of them detected only once. 0.1% to 0.15% of the sample is held by the ten biggest clonotypes.

Healthy HIV-negative adults with no recently reported acute infections or vaccinations were included as donors. All donors were Caucasian adults living in Nashville, Tennessee, USA. CD4+ T cells were enriched through magnetic negative selection, after which naive cells were positively selected on CD45RA and the remaining negative fraction served as the memory subset. Blood was collected by leukapheresis, and PBMCs were isolated by Ficoll-Histopaque density gradient centrifugation and then cryopreserved in liquid nitrogen vapor phase. Purity and quantity of every magnetically sorted T cell population were checked by analytical flow cytometry. Genomic DNA was isolated from each sorted fraction and quantified by UV absorbance on a Nanodrop 2000c. Here is what the overall study found, with its caveats: Clonotypes shared by all four sorted-subset donors showed higher generation probabilities than non-shared clonotypes. Even with the large sequencing depth, rarefaction of the sorted-subset datasets indicated that sequencing was incomplete. Because the study included only a small number of donors, the genetic and exposure-history diversity represented was limited. Estimated clonotype richness was generally larger for naive than for memory subsets. Pairwise subsampling indicated that sequencing depth was expected to affect the degree of clonotype sharing among donors. Sampling was restricted to blood, and TCR repertoires in tissue are likely to differ from TCR repertoires in blood. About 5% of naive CD4, 3.5% of naive CD8, 2.3% of memory CD4, and 0.35% to 0.4% of memory CD8 clonotypes were shared across four donors.

Here the chain combines TRBV6-5 and TRBJ1-1; 7 bases in the middle match TRBD1. The source material was naive CD4+ T cells sorted from blood. The cell subset or site label corresponds to: CD45RA+ positively selected. This sequence originates from a man between 18 and 29 years old in good health. The CDR3 in this case is CASRTRDSSEAFF. The DNA sequence is given as TGTGCCAGCAGGACCCGGGACAGCAGCGAAGCTTTCTTT.